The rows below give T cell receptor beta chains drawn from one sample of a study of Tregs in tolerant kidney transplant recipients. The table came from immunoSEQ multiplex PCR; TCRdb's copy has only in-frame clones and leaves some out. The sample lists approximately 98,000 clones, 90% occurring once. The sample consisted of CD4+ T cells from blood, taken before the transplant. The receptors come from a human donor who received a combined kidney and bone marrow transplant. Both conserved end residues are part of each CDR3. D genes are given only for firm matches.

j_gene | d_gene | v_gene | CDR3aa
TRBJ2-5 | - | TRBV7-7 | CASSPGAVAGETQYF
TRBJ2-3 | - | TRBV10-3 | CAIRGTFASTDTQYF
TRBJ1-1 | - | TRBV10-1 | CASSLQGNTEAFF
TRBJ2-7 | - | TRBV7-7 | CASSLVGARPRIYEQYF
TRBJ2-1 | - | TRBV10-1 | CASSESGQGIAYNEQFF
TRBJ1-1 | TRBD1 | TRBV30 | CAWSLRQGYEAFF
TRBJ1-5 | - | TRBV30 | CAWSRGQDQPQHF
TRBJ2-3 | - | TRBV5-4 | CASSPKGGGLATDTQYF
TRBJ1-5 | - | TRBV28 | CASKQGHLTQPQHF
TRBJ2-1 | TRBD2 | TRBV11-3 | CASSSGSGLAGGDEQFF
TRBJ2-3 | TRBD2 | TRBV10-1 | CASSYSSGGGDTQYF
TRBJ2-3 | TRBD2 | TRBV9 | CASSVVGGGGTDTQYF
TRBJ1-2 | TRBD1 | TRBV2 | CASRRADRGRGYTF
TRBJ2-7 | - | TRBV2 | CASTYPLGDSYEQYF
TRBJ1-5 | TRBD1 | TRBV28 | CASSLGQASNQPQHF
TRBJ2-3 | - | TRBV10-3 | CAISESTRGTDTQYF
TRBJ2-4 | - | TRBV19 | CASRDSLAKNIQYF
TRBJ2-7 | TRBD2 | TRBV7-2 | CASSLVRFGTNSYEQYF
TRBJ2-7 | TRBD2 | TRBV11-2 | CASSPQSASGGEQYF
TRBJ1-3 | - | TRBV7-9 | CASSLMAGLGGNTIYF
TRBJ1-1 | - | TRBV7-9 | CASSLGAWNTEAFF
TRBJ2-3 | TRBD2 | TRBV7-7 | CASSEASGWLGTQYF
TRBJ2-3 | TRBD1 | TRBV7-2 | CASSSGTGTDTQYF
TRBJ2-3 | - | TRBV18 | CASSQGADTQYF
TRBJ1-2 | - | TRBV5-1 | CASSLAEGGNRGGYTF
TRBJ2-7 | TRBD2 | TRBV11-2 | CASSLSGGGTYEQYF
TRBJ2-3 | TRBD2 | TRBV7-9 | CASSRRTSGGPDTQYF
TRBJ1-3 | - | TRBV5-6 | CASSQGTDYWSGNTIYF
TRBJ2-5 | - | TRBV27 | CASSRGASETQYF
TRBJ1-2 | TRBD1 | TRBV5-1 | CASSARTGQGASDTF
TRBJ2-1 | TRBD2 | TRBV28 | CASRGSGAYNEQFF
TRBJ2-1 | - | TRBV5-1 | CASRISGTSYNEQFF
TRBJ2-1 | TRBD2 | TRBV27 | CASSLRSGGNEQFF
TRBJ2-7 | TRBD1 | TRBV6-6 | CASSSGQGAYEQYF
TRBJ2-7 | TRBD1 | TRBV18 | CASSLTLTGDPYEQYF
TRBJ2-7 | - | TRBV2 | CASRPQGIEQYF
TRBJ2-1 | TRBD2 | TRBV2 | CAITQRGGGNEQFF
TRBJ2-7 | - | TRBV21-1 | CASSKVGGLVHPGYYEQYF
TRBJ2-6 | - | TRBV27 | CASSSRGALSGANVLTF
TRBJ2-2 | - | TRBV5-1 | CASSSAGGTGELFF
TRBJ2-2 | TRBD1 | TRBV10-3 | CAISEATGGTGELFF
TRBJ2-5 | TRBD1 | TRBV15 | CATKDRSQETQYF
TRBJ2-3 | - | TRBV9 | CASSVTGSTDTQYF
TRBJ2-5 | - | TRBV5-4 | CASSAGGGGDLQETQYF
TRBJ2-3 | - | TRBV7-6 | CASSLARQHTQYF
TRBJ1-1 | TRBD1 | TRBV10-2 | CASRKGQGGGTEAFF
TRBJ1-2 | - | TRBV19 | CASSRTGTNYGYTF
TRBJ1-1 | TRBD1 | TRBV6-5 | CASSYSDRVRAFF
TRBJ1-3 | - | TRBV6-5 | CASSPHLGNTIYF
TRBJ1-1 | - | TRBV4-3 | CASSQMGPGTEAFF
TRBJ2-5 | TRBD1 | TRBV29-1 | CSVDRGQETQYF
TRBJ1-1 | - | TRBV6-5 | CASSYSWGAEAFF
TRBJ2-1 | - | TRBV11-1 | CASSLVRRGAPSEQFF